This T cell receptor (beta chain) came from a study of radiation and T cells in renal cell carcinoma. Some clones are missing from TCRdb's copy, which holds only in-frame ones; the method was immunoSEQ multiplex PCR. The sample shows about 130,000 clones, 70% to 90% of them seen only once. Time point defined: blood 2 weeks post-SBRT. Sample treatment: 15 Gy SBRT to primary tumor, nephrectomy 4 weeks later. This renal cell carcinoma was of the clear cell type. The TCR sequence derives from a woman between 65 and 79 years old with renal cell carcinoma. The sequencing used blood, collected from a patient whose treatment included radiotherapy and nephrectomy.

The CDR3 sequence is CASSGTGFGGDLLPPLHF. The CDR3 DNA reads as TGTGCCAGCAGCGGAACGGGGTTCGGGGGGGACTTGCTTCCCCCCCTCCACTTT. The chain combines TRBV9 with TRBJ1-6, with a weak D call TRBD1 (5 bases). The germline V gene encodes CDR1 SGDLS and CDR2 YYNGEE. The CDR3 loop spans 18 amino acids. Trimming removed 3 bases from V and 13 bases from J, with 29 bases in between.